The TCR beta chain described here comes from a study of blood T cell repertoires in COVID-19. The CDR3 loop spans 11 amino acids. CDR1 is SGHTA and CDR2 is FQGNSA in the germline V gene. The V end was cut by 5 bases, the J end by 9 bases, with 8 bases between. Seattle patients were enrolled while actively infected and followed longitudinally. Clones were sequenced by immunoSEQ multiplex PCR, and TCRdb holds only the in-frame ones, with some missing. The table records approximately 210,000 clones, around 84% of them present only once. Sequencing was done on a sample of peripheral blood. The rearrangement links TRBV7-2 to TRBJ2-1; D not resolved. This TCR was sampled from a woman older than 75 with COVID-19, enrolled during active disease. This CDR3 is CASSTLGEQFF. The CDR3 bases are TGTGCCAGCAGCACGCTCGGTGAGCAGTTCTTC.